The clone carrying this TCR beta chain was found once. The sample is drawn from a study of blood T cell repertoires in COVID-19. Overall study: Nucleic acid was either cDNA or gDNA, and it came from T cells, B-cell-depleted T cells, or PBMCs.

Authors' data handling: Quantification of nucleated cells was approximated via reference gene primer amplification. The assay was immunoSEQ multiplex PCR, and TCRdb's table has in-frame clones only and misses some. The DNA was the basis for D and trimming; V, J and clone size are from that table. Among 130,000 to 150,000 clones, roughly 86% were seen once, and the ten largest hold approximately 1.8%. The sample comprised peripheral blood. The sequence was collected from an older man with acute or convalescent COVID-19.

The CDR3 region has the DNA TGTGCCAGCAGCTCCAGCGAGGGCCGGCATCAGCCCCAGCATTTT. Its protein product is CASSSSEGRHQPQHF. This sequence joins TRBV27 and TRBJ1-5, with D hard to call. This CDR3 has 15 amino acids. With 6 bases removed from V and 5 bases from J, the gap between germline ends came to 17 bases. CDR1 is MNHEY and CDR2 is SMNVEV in the germline V gene (reference sequence).